This T cell receptor beta chain was obtained from a study of blood T cell repertoires in COVID-19. For the study at large: Samples came from the United States, Italy and Spain, spanning acute and convalescent COVID-19. The analysed material was cDNA or gDNA that came from T cells, B-cell-depleted T cells, or PBMCs.

Methods used by the authors: Amplification of reference gene primers was used by the study to estimate nucleated cell counts. Produced via immunoSEQ multiplex PCR; TCRdb's table is partial and in-frame only. Clone size and V and J calls were adopted from that table, with D and trimming inferred from the DNA. The data hold approximately 81,000 clones, with around nine tenths observed a single time. The CDR3 has 13 amino acids. Germline values: CDR1 SGHTA, CDR2 FQGNSA. V shed 1 base and J shed 8 bases, with 11 bases lying between them. The chain recombines TRBV7-2 with TRBJ1-2, with D tentatively TRBD1 (6 bases). The clonotype originates from a man between 65 and 79 years old with active or convalescent COVID-19. The source material was peripheral blood. For the CDR3, the DNA is TGTGCCAGCAGCTTAGACTCAGGGGTAGGCTACACCTTC. Residues: CASSLDSGVGYTF. Supplemented by reference TRBV7-2 and TRBJ1-2, the full variable domain reads GAGVSQSPSNKVTEKGKDVELRCDPISGHTALYWYRQSLGQGLEFLIYFQGNSAPDKSGLPSDRFSAERTGGSVSTLTIQRTQQEDSAVYLCASSLDSGVGYTFGSGTRLTVV.